Listed below are T cell receptor beta chains from one sample, sequenced in a study of cytomegalovirus exposure and HLA in healthy donors. Profiling relied on immunoSEQ multiplex PCR, and the TCRdb table lists in-frame clones only, not all of them. Of about 190,000 clones listed, around three quarters were seen once; the top ten hold 1.5% to 2%. The source material was PBMCs. The receptor set was obtained from a woman aged 18-29 years in good health and CMV-seronegative. Each CDR3 is given with its conserved first and last residue. Clone size, where shown, is once, few, many, or a class for clones that have expanded.

V gene	J gene	CDR3 length	clone size	CDR3 protein
TRBV18	TRBJ1-3	15	few	CASSSSQGSGNTIYF
TRBV28	TRBJ1-6	16	NA	CASSLYRGSYNSPLHF
TRBV10-1	TRBJ1-1	13	few	CASSRDRVTEAFF
TRBV19	TRBJ2-7	13	NA	CASSNRGTNEQYF
TRBV5-4	TRBJ2-5	14	NA	CASSLESGLETQYF
TRBV5-1	TRBJ2-1	19	NA	CASSLFSVVGTSSYNEQFF
TRBV19	TRBJ2-3	16	few	CASQIQAHSSTDTQYF
TRBV10-1	TRBJ2-7	17	NA	CASSPLSGLAGVSEQYF
TRBV5-1	TRBJ2-7	16	NA	CASSLSASGGYHEQYF
TRBV5-1	TRBJ2-1	15	NA	CASSQTGLHTNEQFF
TRBV2	TRBJ1-5	14	few	CASARSHSNQPQHF
TRBV7-8	TRBJ2-6	21	few	CASSLYPITGQGDHGANVLTF
TRBV5-5	TRBJ2-5	15	NA	CASSSQGDPQETQYF
TRBV5-8	TRBJ2-5	13	NA	CASSRSIQETQYF
TRBV5-6	TRBJ1-5	15	NA	CASSPGTGDHQPQQF
TRBV30	TRBJ2-1	11	NA	CACGDREEQFF
TRBV7-9	TRBJ1-4	12	NA	CSSSLGPGLQFF
TRBV28	TRBJ1-5	14	NA	CASSLSPPNQPQHF
TRBV5-4	TRBJ1-2	13	NA	CASSVEPVHGYTF
TRBV7-8	TRBJ2-3	19	NA	CASSLVALPGMIAGDTQYF
TRBV29-1	TRBJ2-1	14	once	CSVETGSSYNEQFF
TRBV9	TRBJ1-2	14	few	CASSTEMDSYGYTF
TRBV28	TRBJ1-5	15	NA	CASSSPSYSNQPQHF
TRBV4-3	TRBJ2-2	15	few	CASSQDRGGTGELFF
TRBV5-1	TRBJ2-7	14	NA	CASIRGGGLYEQYF
TRBV7-9	TRBJ2-6	18	few	CASSARTGGLGGANVLTF
TRBV4-3	TRBJ2-1	15	NA	CASSQSGPRGREQFF
TRBV5-4	TRBJ1-3	15	NA	CASSHKQGPGNTIYF
TRBV28	TRBJ1-2	14	NA	CASSLPLNTGGYTF
TRBV6-5	TRBJ1-4	13	NA	CASGDRGLEKLFF
TRBV5-1	TRBJ2-1	16	NA	CASSTRDRGSHNEQFF
TRBV5-1	TRBJ1-1	14	NA	CASSLGATNTEAFF
TRBV28	TRBJ2-3	16	NA	CASSLRGQGRPDTQYF
TRBV28	TRBJ1-2	14	NA	CASSPLQGAKGYTF
TRBV6-1	TRBJ1-2	11	once	CASSEEGGYTF
TRBV18	TRBJ1-4	14	NA	CASSPVGAGEKLFF
TRBV27	TRBJ2-7	13	NA	CASSSPTGREQYF